The entry that follows covers one T cell receptor (beta chain) sequence. Over 9 ml of fresh peripheral blood supplied the PBMCs. Regions amplified from RNA transcripts were the TCR beta CDR3 regions. Using the HTBI primer set, a first-round RT-PCR was run on the TCR CDR3. One entry per CDR3 protein results from TCRdb running MiXCR on the multiplex PCR reads. The table records hundreds of thousands of distinct CDR3 sequences, 12% to 15% of them present only once. This entry is derived from a study of T cells in Graves' hyperthyroidism and ophthalmopathy. Overall study: Peripheral blood samples were taken at initial diagnosis, prior to any treatment.

This TCR came from a woman between 18 and 30 years old with Graves' hyperthyroidism. The sequenced material came from blood.

In DNA, the CDR3 is TGTGCCAGCAGTTGCTCGGGGGGTAGTCAGGAGTTCTTC. Translating it yields CASSCSGGSQEFF. V is TRBV6-9 and J is TRBJ2-1; 7 bases match TRBD2. Germline V gene lookup returns CDR1 MNHGY and CDR2 SVAAGI. The CDR3 has 13 amino acids. With V trimmed by 4 bases and J by 14 bases, 11 bases remained unmatched.